This T cell receptor beta chain is drawn from a study of circulating and synovial CD4+ cells in juvenile arthritis. Overall study findings and caveats: Bulk blood CD4 repertoires were more diverse than these. The pathogenic-like versus bulk T cell difference escaped Vbeta family analysis. These blood cells shared more CDR3 sequences with synovium than bulk blood.

Donors were patients with active juvenile idiopathic arthritis. A note on this clone: What it binds is unknown.

Unmatched junction bases numbered 1, after V lost 0 bases and J lost 3 bases. The CDR3 consists of 17 residues. Germline-derived CDR1 and CDR2 are SGDLS and YYNGEE. Method: immunoSEQ multiplex PCR; TCRdb's copy keeps in-frame clones and lacks some. The table records over 30,000 clones, approximately 93% of them present only once. The chain recombines TRBV9 with TRBJ2-6; 12 positions agree with TRBD2. This receptor was identified in a human donor with juvenile idiopathic arthritis. Specimen: CD4+ T cells from blood. The CDR3 region has the DNA TGTGCCAGCAGCGTAGGACTAGCGGGGGATGGGGCCAACGTCCTGACTTTC. Its translation is CASSVGLAGDGANVLTF.